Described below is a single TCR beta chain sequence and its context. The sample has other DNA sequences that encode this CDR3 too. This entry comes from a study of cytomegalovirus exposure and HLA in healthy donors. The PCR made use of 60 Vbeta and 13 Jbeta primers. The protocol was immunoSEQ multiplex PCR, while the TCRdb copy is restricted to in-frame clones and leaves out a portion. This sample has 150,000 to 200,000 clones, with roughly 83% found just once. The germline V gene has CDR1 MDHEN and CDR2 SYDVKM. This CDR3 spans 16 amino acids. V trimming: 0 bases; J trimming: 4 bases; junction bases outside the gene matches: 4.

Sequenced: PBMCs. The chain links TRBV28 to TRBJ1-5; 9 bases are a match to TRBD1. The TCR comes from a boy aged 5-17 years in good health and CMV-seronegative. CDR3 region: CASSLWVGTGNQPQHF. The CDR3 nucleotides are TGTGCCAGCAGTTTATGGGTGGGGACAGGGAATCAGCCCCAGCATTTT. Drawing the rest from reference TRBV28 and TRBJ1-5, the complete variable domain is DVKVTQSSRYLVKRTGEKVFLECVQDMDHENMFWYRQDPGLGLRLIYFSYDVKMKEKGDIPEGYSVSREKKERFSLILESASTNQTSMYLCASSLWVGTGNQPQHFGDGTRLSIL.